This TCR beta chain was sequenced in a study of CD8+ T cells in alopecia areata. The germline CDR1 and CDR2 sequences are GTSNPN and SVGIG (reference sequence). Trimming at V came to 2 bases and at J to 10 bases, leaving 9 bases not matched to a gene. CDR3 length equals 13 residues. Note on this clone: The target antigen is unknown.

RNA was extracted and reverse transcribed into cDNA as the sequencing template. Produced via immunoSEQ multiplex PCR; TCRdb's table is partial and in-frame only. The sample has 200,000 or so clones; around 62% are singletons. Study results and limitations: Lesional scalp exceeded normal scalp in clonality, especially in alopecia totalis/universalis.

The TCR originated in a human donor with alopecia areata. The sample was CD4+ T cells sorted from blood, taken at week 0. The chain combines TRBV30 with TRBJ1-2; 8 nucleotides line up with TRBD1. The CDR3 DNA is TGTGCCTGGAGTCAAGGGCAGGGACAGGACTACACCTTC. Translated: CAWSQGQGQDYTF.